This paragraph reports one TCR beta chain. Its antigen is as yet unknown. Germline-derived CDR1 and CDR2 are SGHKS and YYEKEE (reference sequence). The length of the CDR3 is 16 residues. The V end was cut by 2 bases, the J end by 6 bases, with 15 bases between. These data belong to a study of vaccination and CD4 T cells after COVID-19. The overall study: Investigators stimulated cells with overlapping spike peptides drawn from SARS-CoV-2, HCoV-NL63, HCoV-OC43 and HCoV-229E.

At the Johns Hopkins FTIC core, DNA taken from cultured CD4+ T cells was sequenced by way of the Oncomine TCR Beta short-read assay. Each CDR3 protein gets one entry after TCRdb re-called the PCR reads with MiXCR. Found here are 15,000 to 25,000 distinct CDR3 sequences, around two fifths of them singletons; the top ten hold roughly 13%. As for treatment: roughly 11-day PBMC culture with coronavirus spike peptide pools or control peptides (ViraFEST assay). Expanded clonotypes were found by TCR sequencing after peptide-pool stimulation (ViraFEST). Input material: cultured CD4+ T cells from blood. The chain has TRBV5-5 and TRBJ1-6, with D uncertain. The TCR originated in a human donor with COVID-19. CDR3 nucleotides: TGTGCCAGCAGCTTACTGACCGGAAAAACTAATTCACCCCTCCACTTT. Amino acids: CASSLLTGKTNSPLHF.